The next 22 T cell receptor beta chains were all read from a single sample in a study of graft-versus-host responses after intestinal transplantation. Sequencing used immunoSEQ multiplex PCR; TCRdb keeps in-frame clones, though not all of them. The data hold tens of thousands of clones, with about nine tenths observed a single time. This specimen consisted of PBMCs, obtained 98 days after intestinal transplantation. The receptor set was obtained from a human patient who received an intestinal transplant, so some T cells may come from the graft donor.

The chain links TRBV9 to TRBJ1-3, with D possibly matching TRBD1 (6 bases). CDR1 is SGDLS, CDR2 YYNGEE, per germline. The CDR3 is 17 residues long. Trimming pared 0 bases from V and 3 bases from J, leaving 16 bases between. The CDR3 loop is CASSVVPPGVFGNTIYF. The DNA for the CDR3 is TGTGCCAGCAGCGTAGTCCCCCCAGGGGTATTTGGAAACACCATATATTTT.

The J gene is TRBJ2-6, the V gene TRBV29-1, with D unclear. The V and J ends lost 4 bases and 0 bases respectively, with 4 bases between them. CDR3 length: 13 amino acids. Germline CDR1 and CDR2: SQVTM and ANQGSEA. The CDR3 region is CSVGYSGANVLTF. The CDR3 DNA reads TGCAGCGTTGGGTACTCTGGGGCCAACGTCCTGACTTTC.

This chain connects TRBV5-6 to TRBJ2-2; weak D call: TRBD2 (6 bases). Per the germline V gene, CDR1 is SGHDT and CDR2 is YYEEEE. The ends were cut back, 3 bases at V and 4 bases at J, with 10 bases in the middle. The length of the CDR3 is 14 residues. CDR3 sequence (DNA): TGTGCCAGCAGCTACCCACTAGCCACCGGGGAGCTGTTTTTT. Protein: CASSYPLATGELFF.

This chain joins TRBV6-6 and TRBJ1-1; D call uncertain. The germline CDR1 and CDR2 sequences are MNHNY and SVGAGI (reference sequence). V lost 2 bases, J lost 1 base, and 14 bases lay in between. The CDR3 covers 16 residues. The CDR3 DNA sequence: TGTGCCAGCAGTTACCTAACCCCTGTCAGGAACACTGAAGCTTTCTTT. Residues: CASSYLTPVRNTEAFF.

The gene calls are TRBV9 and TRBJ2-3, with D possibly matching TRBD1 (6 bases). Looked up from germline, CDR1 is SGDLS and CDR2 is YYNGEE. The CDR3 is 16 residues long. Trimming cost V 3 bases and J 0 bases, with 14 bases left between them. This CDR3 is CASSGRTDLSTDTQYF. The CDR3 DNA reads TGTGCCAGCAGCGGACGGACAGATCTTAGCACAGATACGCAGTATTTT.

V and J are TRBV2 and TRBJ2-1, with 7 bases fitting TRBD1. The CDR3 is 17 residues long. CDR1 is SNHLY and CDR2 is FYNNEI in the germline V gene. The ends lost 4 bases at V and 4 bases at J; junction bases unmatched: 13. CDR3 residues: CASSGGDSNEWYNEQFF. The CDR3 DNA is TGTGCCAGCAGTGGTGGGGACAGCAACGAATGGTACAATGAGCAGTTCTTC. The full variable domain, completed using reference TRBV2 and TRBJ2-1, is EPEVTQTPSHQVTQMGQEVILRCVPISNHLYFYWYRQILGQKVEFLVSFYNNEISEKSEIFDDQFSVERPDGSNFTLKIRSTKLEDSAMYFCASSGGDSNEWYNEQFFGPGTRLTVL.

The chain couples TRBV28 to TRBJ1-6, with TRBD1 matching 7 bases. V shed 4 bases, J shed 7 bases, and the junction held 7 bases outside the gene matches. The germline V gene encodes CDR1 MDHEN and CDR2 SYDVKM. This CDR3 comprises 15 residues. CDR3 residues: CASSSRQGGNSPLHF. The CDR3 nucleotides read TGTGCCAGCAGTTCCCGACAGGGAGGGAATTCACCCCTCCACTTT.

V gene TRBV4-1 combines with J gene TRBJ2-7, with 8 bases lining up with TRBD1. Unmatched junction bases numbered 12, after V lost 0 bases and J lost 2 bases. The CDR3 consists of 18 residues. Germline V lookup: CDR1 MGHRA, CDR2 YSYEKL. This CDR3 reads CASSQELQGETLTYEQYF. The CDR3 DNA reads TGCGCCAGCAGCCAAGAATTACAGGGGGAGACTTTGACCTACGAGCAGTACTTC.

The chain employs TRBV14 and TRBJ2-3; 13 nucleotides align to TRBD2. CDR1 is SGHDN and CDR2 is FVKESK in the germline V gene. Trimming cost V 4 bases and J 2 bases; bases outside gene matches: 9. This CDR3 is 18 amino acids long. CDR3 bases: TGTGCCAGCAGCCCCTTGACTAGCGGGGGGATTTTCACAGATACGCAGTATTTT. Its protein is CASSPLTSGGIFTDTQYF.

The chain joins TRBV5-4 to TRBJ1-2, with 11 bases aligning to TRBD1. Germline V gene data show CDR1 as SGHNT and CDR2 as YYREEE (reference sequence). V shed 3 bases and J 5 bases; nucleotides not matched to a gene: 9. The CDR3 contains 16 residues. As DNA, the CDR3 is TGTGCCAGCAGCTCCTCCGGGACAGGGGGACCTTATGGCTACACCTTC. Amino acid sequence: CASSSSGTGGPYGYTF.

This clone was recorded only once. The chain carries TRBV28 and TRBJ1-3, with a possible D match to TRBD1 (5 bases). Looked up from germline, CDR1 is MDHEN and CDR2 is SYDVKM. This CDR3 spans 18 amino acids. The V gene lost 2 bases and the J gene lost 2 bases, with 19 bases spanning the gap. CDR3 coding DNA: TGTGCCAGCAGTTTAGGGGGTCCGTGGGTGGGGACTGGAAACACCATATATTTT. Its protein is CASSLGGPWVGTGNTIYF. Variable domain in full (rest from reference TRBV28 and TRBJ1-3): DVKVTQSSRYLVKRTGEKVFLECVQDMDHENMFWYRQDPGLGLRLIYFSYDVKMKEKGDIPEGYSVSREKKERFSLILESASTNQTSMYLCASSLGGPWVGTGNTIYFGEGSWLTVV.

The chain carries TRBV19 and TRBJ2-1; 12 bases line up with TRBD2. The trim removed 4 bases at V and 8 bases at J, leaving 12 bases unmatched. The germline CDR1 and CDR2 sequences are LNHDA and SQIVND (reference sequence). The CDR3 spans 17 residues. The CDR3 coding sequence is TGTGCCAGTAGTACTCGAAAGACTAGCGGGAGATTCGATGAGCAGTTCTTC. Its translation is CASSTRKTSGRFDEQFF.

CDR3 in DNA: TGTGCCATCAGTGTAACAGGGGTGAACGATGGCTACACCTTC. Its protein is CAISVTGVNDGYTF. The rearrangement links TRBV10-3 to TRBJ1-2, with 7 bases identical to TRBD1. The junction had 8 bases not matched to a gene; V was cut back by 4 bases and J by 6 bases. Looked up from germline, CDR1 is ENHRY and CDR2 is SYGVKD. CDR3 length: 14 amino acids.

The rearrangement joins TRBV19 to TRBJ2-7, with TRBD2 matching over 7 bases. The CDR3 consists of 15 residues. Germline loops: CDR1 LNHDA, CDR2 SQIVND (reference sequence). Germline trimming cut 6 bases from V and 4 bases from J; bases unmatched to any gene: 12. The CDR3 nucleotides are TGTGCCAGTAGCTCAACCCGGGACTACAATTACGAGCAGTACTTC. This codes for CASSSTRDYNYEQYF.

This clone was seen once. This chain uses TRBV19 with TRBJ2-2; TRBD1 is a possible D gene (6 bases). V lost 4 bases, J lost 7 bases, and 13 bases lay in between. Germline lookup yields CDR1 LNHDA and CDR2 SQIVND (reference sequence). This CDR3 region has 14 residues. The CDR3 loop reads CASSTVQGVGELFF. The DNA for the CDR3 is TGTGCCAGTAGTACTGTACAGGGAGTCGGGGAGCTGTTTTTT.

Only a few counts were recorded for this clone. The CDR3 coding sequence is TGTGCCAGCAGCCCCTTACAGGGGGGGATCTACGAGCAGTACTTC. Amino acids: CASSPLQGGIYEQYF. V is TRBV2 and J is TRBJ2-7; D is possibly TRBD1 (8 bases). CDR1 and CDR2 from the germline V gene are SNHLY and FYNNEI. V lost 6 bases and J lost 3, with 18 bases in between. The CDR3 totals 15 residues.

The V gene is TRBV28, the J gene TRBJ2-7; 10 nucleotides align to TRBD2. V dropped 5 bases and J dropped 7; count of bases not matched to a gene: 5. Per the germline V gene, CDR1 is MDHEN and CDR2 is SYDVKM. This CDR3 comprises 13 residues. The CDR3 nucleotides read TGTGCCAGCAGTCACTCGACTAGCGGGGAGCAGTACTTC. Its translation: CASSHSTSGEQYF.

The chain employs TRBV5-1 and TRBJ1-6; TRBD1 might be the D (6 bases). The germline V gene encodes CDR1 SGHRS and CDR2 YFSETQ. There are 14 residues in the CDR3. Trimming shortened V by 0 bases and J by 9 bases, and 10 bases separated the two germline ends. CDR3 nucleotide sequence: TGCGCCAGCAGCTTGGGGGACAATGGTTCACCCCTCCACTTT. Protein sequence: CASSLGDNGSPLHF. Filled out from reference TRBV5-1 and TRBJ1-6, the complete variable domain reads KAGVTQTPRYLIKTRGQQVTLSCSPISGHRSVSWYQQTPGQGLQFLFEYFSETQRNKGNFPGRFSGRQFSNSRSEMNVSTLELGDSALYLCASSLGDNGSPLHFGNGTRLTVT.

The V gene is TRBV11-2, the J gene TRBJ1-3; D not resolved. Germline CDR1 reads SGHAT; CDR2 reads FQNNGV. This CDR3 spans 18 amino acids. V lost 2 bases, J lost 1 base, and 18 bases lay in between. The CDR3: CASSLRGLVSTSGNTIYF. The CDR3 bases are TGTGCCAGCAGCTTAAGAGGGCTCGTCAGCACATCTGGAAACACCATATATTTT.

The chain is built from TRBV30 and TRBJ2-7; D tentatively reads TRBD1 or TRBD2 (5 bases each). The V gene lost 2 bases and the J gene lost 0 bases, with 8 bases spanning the gap. The CDR3 has 13 amino acids. Germline V gene sequence: CDR1 GTSNPN, CDR2 SVGIG (reference sequence). CDR3 residues: CAWSLGTSYEQYF. DNA of the CDR3: TGTGCCTGGAGTCTAGGGACCTCCTACGAGCAGTACTTC.

The genes are TRBV2 and TRBJ2-1; 7 nucleotides line up with TRBD2. The CDR3 has 15 amino acids. Germline V gene data show CDR1 as SNHLY and CDR2 as FYNNEI. The V segment lost 0 bases and the J segment 5 bases; nucleotides outside the gene matches: 4. CDR3 nucleotides: TGTGCCAGCAGTGAAGCGTTGGGAGGGGACAATGAGCAGTTCTTC. It yields the protein CASSEALGGDNEQFF.

DNA for the CDR3: TGTGCCAGCAGCGTAGCTTGGGGGTCGGAGTACGAGCAGTACTTC. It specifies CASSVAWGSEYEQYF. The chain carries TRBV9 and TRBJ2-7; D may be TRBD1 or TRBD2 (5 bases each). This CDR3 is 15 amino acids long. Germline values: CDR1 SGDLS, CDR2 YYNGEE. V shed 0 bases and J shed 4 bases, with 14 bases lying between them. Complete variable domain (other parts from reference TRBV9 and TRBJ2-7): DSGVTQTPKHLITATGQRVTLRCSPRSGDLSVYWYQQSLDQGLQFLIQYYNGEERAKGNILERFSAQQFPDLHSELNLSSLELGDSALYFCASSVAWGSEYEQYFGPGTRLTVT.